This T cell receptor (beta chain) was captured by sequencing in a study of T-cell reconstitution after alpha-beta-depleted transplantation in children. Preparation of the TCRbeta library used unique molecular identifiers. Using its own MiXCR run on the PCR reads, TCRdb lists one record per CDR3 protein. The sample lists roughly 180,000 distinct CDR3 sequences; about 15% were seen once. The CDR3 runs 12 residues. CDR1 and CDR2 from the germline V gene are SGHAT and FQNNGV. V was pared by 5 bases and J by 11 bases, with 8 bases of the junction left unmatched. This clonotype was recorded at least ten times.

V and J are TRBV11-2 and TRBJ1-1; 7 bases line up with TRBD1. The material sequenced was PBMCs from the stem cell graft donor, taken from the stem cell graft. The source of this sequence is a human donor who donated a stem cell graft to a child with acute lymphoblastic leukemia. The CDR3 coding sequence is TGTGCCAGCAGCCCAGGGGGAAAGCGCGCTTTCTTT. The encoded protein is CASSPGGKRAFF.